This TCR beta chain was sequenced during a study of OX40 agonist ivuxolimab in advanced cancers. Profiled with immunoSEQ multiplex PCR; TCRdb holds only in-frame clones, not every one. The top ten clones hold more than 1% of a sample with some 150,000 clones, about 93% of them seen once. V gave up 0 bases and J gave up 8 bases, with 16 bases separating them. The CDR3 is 16 residues long. The rearrangement joins TRBV23-1 to TRBJ1-4; D is perhaps TRBD1 (5 bases). Being an ORF, TRBV23-1 has a function that is uncertain. This sample comprised CD4+ or CD8+ T cells sorted from blood, obtained in a trial of the OX40 agonist ivuxolimab. The receptor was derived from an adult with an advanced solid tumor such as melanoma, head and neck, liver or kidney cancer. CDR3 region: CASSQSGGSLTEKLFF. CDR3 in DNA: TGCGCCAGCAGTCAATCGGGGGGGAGCCTCACGGAAAAACTGTTTTTT.